The 30 T cell receptor beta chains in this list originate from one sample, sequenced in a study of T cells in Graves' hyperthyroidism and ophthalmopathy. TCR beta CDR3 regions were amplified from RNA transcripts. The TCR CDR3 first-round RT-PCR relied on the HTBI primer set. Using its own MiXCR run on the multiplex PCR reads, TCRdb lists one record per CDR3 protein. The table shows approximately 300,000 distinct CDR3 sequences, with about a sixth occurring only once. The sequenced sample was blood. The receptors were sampled from a woman aged 55-69 years with Graves' ophthalmopathy.

The rearrangement links TRBV3-1 to TRBJ1-2; 9 nucleotides match TRBD1. This CDR3 has 14 amino acids. Germline V gives CDR1 LGHDT, CDR2 YNNKEL (reference sequence). With 4 bases clipped from V and 8 bases from J, the junction kept 8 bases outside the gene matches. The CDR3, as DNA: TGTGCCAGCAGCCCCCGGGACAGGGTCGCGGGCTACACCTTC. Its translation: CASSPRDRVAGYTF. Together with reference TRBV3-1 and TRBJ1-2, the CDR3 gives the full variable domain: DTAVSQTPKYLVTQMGNDKSIKCEQNLGHDTMYWYKQDSKKFLKIMFSYNNKELIINETVPNRFSPKSPDKAHLNLHINSLELGDSAVYFCASSPRDRVAGYTFGSGTRLTVV.

This clonotype was observed at least ten times. The CDR3 coding sequence is TGTGCCAGCAGTGTGAGACAGGGAGGGTCCTACGAGCAGTACTTC. Encoded protein: CASSVRQGGSYEQYF. The V call is TRBV2, the J call TRBJ2-7, with D perhaps being TRBD1 or TRBD2 (7 bases each). Germline V gives CDR1 SNHLY, CDR2 FYNNEI. The V end lost 4 bases, the J end lost 1 base, and 14 bases lay between the germline ends. The CDR3 consists of 15 residues.

V is TRBV10-3 and J is TRBJ1-5, with 10 bases that match TRBD1. With 3 bases clipped from V and 5 bases from J, the junction kept 4 bases outside the gene matches. Germline CDR1 ENHRY, CDR2 SYGVKD. This CDR3 comprises 15 residues. CDR3 loop: CAISERTGGYQPQHF. In DNA form, the CDR3 reads TGTGCCATCAGTGAAAGGACAGGGGGGTATCAGCCCCAGCATTTT.

This clonotype was counted a few times. CDR3 coding DNA: TGTGCCAGCGGCGGGGGGGGTTATGAGCAGTTCTTC. This encodes CASGGGGYEQFF. This chain links TRBV12-3 or TRBV12-4 with TRBJ2-1; the match to TRBD2 covers 9 bases. The J segment lost 8 bases and the V segment lost 8 bases, leaving 4 bases of the junction unmatched. This CDR3 has 12 residues.

This clonotype was observed at least ten times. V usage is TRBV5-1 and J usage is TRBJ1-5; possible D gene TRBD1, 6 bases. Between the trimmed V and J ends, which lost 4 bases and 7 bases, there was a span of 12 bases. This CDR3 is built from 13 residues. CDR1 and CDR2 from the germline V gene are SGHRS and YFSETQ. For the CDR3, the DNA is TGCGCCAGCAGCCAGACAGGCCTCCAGCCCCAGCATTTT. Its protein product is CASSQTGLQPQHF.

This clonotype was seen ten or more times. V and J are TRBV20-1 and TRBJ1-2; weak D call: TRBD1 (6 bases). Trimming took off 2 bases at V and 3 bases at J, with 7 bases between the two ends. This CDR3 spans 12 amino acids. CDR1 is DFQATT, CDR2 SNEGSKA, per germline (reference sequence). In DNA, the CDR3 is TGCAGTGCTAGAAACAGGGACTATGGCTACACCTTC. It codes for CSARNRDYGYTF.

The chain has TRBV9 and TRBJ2-1; D perhaps matches TRBD2 (5 bases). V was clipped by 7 bases and J by 7 bases, with 15 bases between them. The CDR3 is 13 amino acids. Germline CDR1 reads SGDLS; CDR2 reads YYNGEE. The CDR3 bases are TGTGCCAGCGGGTCGGGAAGGGTGAATGAGCAGTTCTTC. As protein: CASGSGRVNEQFF.

This clonotype was recorded many times. The V call is TRBV6-1, the J call TRBJ1-1, with a tentative D call TRBD1 (6 bases). This CDR3 is built from 14 residues. Trimming left V 6 bases short and J 5 bases short, with 16 bases between. From germline, CDR1 is MNHNS and CDR2 SASEGT. The CDR3 bases are TGTGCCAGCAGGACTTTGGCAGGGGAAACTGAAGCTTTCTTT. Translated: CASRTLAGETEAFF.

The table lists this clonotype with many counts. The J gene is TRBJ2-5, the V gene TRBV5-6; D is undetermined. Trimming stripped 2 bases from V and 2 bases from J, with 7 bases between. The CDR3 totals 13 residues. CDR1 and CDR2 from the germline V gene are SGHDT and YYEEEE. CDR3 DNA: TGTGCCAGCAGCTTACAAGTACAAGAGACCCAGTACTTC. Encoded protein: CASSLQVQETQYF. The full variable domain, with the rest looked up from reference TRBV5-6 and TRBJ2-5, is DAGVTQSPTHLIKTRGQQVTLRCSPKSGHDTVSWYQQALGQGPQFIFQYYEEEERQRGNFPDRFSGHQFPNYSSELNVNALLLGDSALYLCASSLQVQETQYFGPGTRLLVL.

This clonotype was picked up a small number of times. The chain carries TRBV7-9 and TRBJ1-1, with 7 bases identical to TRBD1. Trimming cost V 1 base and J 7 bases; bases outside gene matches: 9. CDR3 length: 15 amino acids. In germline, CDR1 is SEHNR, CDR2 FQNEAQ (reference sequence). In DNA form, the CDR3 reads TGTGCCAGCAGCTTAGAGAGACAGGGATCAGGTGAAGCTTTCTTT. Encoded protein: CASSLERQGSGEAFF.

The J gene is TRBJ1-4, the V gene TRBV20-1; 11 bases are a match to TRBD1. After removal of 0 bases from V and 0 bases from J, the junction contained 3 bases not matched to a gene. The CDR3 totals 17 residues. The germline gives CDR1 DFQATT, CDR2 SNEGSKA (reference sequence). The DNA of the CDR3 is TGCAGTGCTAGAGATCGGGACAGGGGGGCAACTAATGAAAAACTGTTTTTT. This sequence encodes CSARDRDRGATNEKLFF.

The CDR3 loop reads CASSYRSYNEQFF. The CDR3 region has the DNA TGTGCCAGCAGTTACCGCTCTTACAATGAGCAGTTCTTC. This rearrangement joins TRBV6-5 to TRBJ2-1, with unresolved D. CDR3 length: 13 amino acids. The V end lost 2 bases, the J end lost 4 bases, and 6 bases lay between the germline ends. Germline CDR1 and CDR2: MNHEY and SVGAGI.

The V gene is TRBV6-5, the J gene TRBJ1-5, with D tentatively TRBD1 (5 bases). The V end lost 2 bases, the J end lost 6 bases, and 17 bases lay between the germline ends. This CDR3 comprises 16 residues. CDR1 and CDR2 from the germline V gene are MNHEY and SVGAGI. The CDR3 sequence: CASSYPRGGRRQPQHF. CDR3 DNA sequence: TGTGCCAGCAGTTACCCCCGGGGGGGAAGACGTCAGCCCCAGCATTTT.

The rearrangement uses TRBV7-3 and TRBJ2-7; no firm D call. The CDR3 runs to 14 residues. Germline CDR1 reads SGHTA; CDR2 reads FQGTGA. Trimming left V 2 bases short and J 6 bases short, with 14 bases between. CDR3 sequence reads: CASSLLAGFSEQYF. CDR3 coding DNA: TGTGCCAGCAGCTTATTGGCTGGTTTCAGCGAGCAGTACTTC. Using reference TRBV7-3 and TRBJ2-7 for the parts outside the CDR3, the full variable domain is GAGVSQTPSNKVTEKGKYVELRCDPISGHTALYWYRQSLGQGPEFLIYFQGTGAADDSGLPNDRFFAVRPEGSVSTLKIQRTERGDSAVYLCASSLLAGFSEQYFGPGTRLTVT.

There are many counts of this clonotype. The chain links TRBV28 to TRBJ2-1; 10 bases map to TRBD2. J gave up 3 bases and V 6 bases, and 8 bases lay outside the gene matches. CDR3 length: 16 amino acids. CDR1 and CDR2 (germline): MDHEN, SYDVKM. CDR3 amino acids: CASRFPGTSVYNEQFF. The CDR3 DNA follows: TGTGCCAGCAGATTCCCCGGGACTAGCGTCTACAATGAGCAGTTCTTC. Combining the CDR3 with reference TRBV28 and TRBJ2-1 gives the whole variable domain DVKVTQSSRYLVKRTGEKVFLECVQDMDHENMFWYRQDPGLGLRLIYFSYDVKMKEKGDIPEGYSVSREKKERFSLILESASTNQTSMYLCASRFPGTSVYNEQFFGPGTRLTVL.

The rearrangement links TRBV2 to TRBJ2-2; TRBD2 might be the D (5 bases). The CDR3 loop spans 13 amino acids. With 7 bases removed from V and 2 bases from J, the gap between germline ends came to 8 bases. From germline, CDR1 is SNHLY and CDR2 FYNNEI. The CDR3 protein is CASTGTNTGELFF. CDR3 bases: TGTGCCAGCACGGGAACCAACACCGGGGAGCTGTTTTTT. Filled out from reference TRBV2 and TRBJ2-2, the complete variable domain reads EPEVTQTPSHQVTQMGQEVILRCVPISNHLYFYWYRQILGQKVEFLVSFYNNEISEKSEIFDDQFSVERPDGSNFTLKIRSTKLEDSAMYFCASTGTNTGELFFGEGSRLTVL.

This sequence joins TRBV28 and TRBJ2-7, with 8 bases lining up with TRBD1. Germline values: CDR1 MDHEN, CDR2 SYDVKM. This CDR3 comprises 11 residues. V trimming: 9 bases; J trimming: 4 bases; junction bases outside the gene matches: 2. The CDR3: CASRTGYEQYF. For the CDR3, the DNA is TGTGCCAGTCGGACAGGGTACGAGCAGTACTTC.

Ten or more counts support this clonotype. V is TRBV5-1 and J is TRBJ2-7; TRBD1 aligns across 9 bases. V trimming: 3 bases; J trimming: 4 bases; junction bases outside the gene matches: 5. This CDR3 region has 14 residues. The germline gives CDR1 SGHRS, CDR2 YFSETQ. The chain's CDR3 is CASSSQGATYEQYF. CDR3 nucleotides: TGCGCCAGCAGCTCACAGGGGGCAACGTACGAGCAGTACTTC. Full variable domain (missing parts from reference TRBV5-1 and TRBJ2-7): KAGVTQTPRYLIKTRGQQVTLSCSPISGHRSVSWYQQTPGQGLQFLFEYFSETQRNKGNFPGRFSGRQFSNSRSEMNVSTLELGDSALYLCASSSQGATYEQYFGPGTRLTVT.

This clonotype was seen at least ten times. The chain recombines TRBV20-1 with TRBJ2-1; D remains ambiguous. The germline V gene has CDR1 DFQATT and CDR2 SNEGSKA (reference sequence). V lost 0 bases and J lost 7, with 13 bases in between. There are 14 residues in the CDR3. Here the CDR3 reads CSAREAFSINEQFF. Here the CDR3 DNA reads TGCAGTGCTAGAGAGGCGTTTAGTATTAATGAGCAGTTCTTC.

Only a few counts were recorded for this clonotype. A read error may produce the germline difference seen at one junction end. The chain employs TRBV11-2 and TRBJ2-6, with 7 bases identical to TRBD1. The CDR3 consists of 15 residues. Germline values: CDR1 SGHAT, CDR2 FQNNGV. The chain's CDR3 is CASSRGQVGANVLTF. The CDR3 nucleotides are TGCGCCAGCAGCCGAGGACAGGTTGGGGCCAACGTCCTGACTTTC.

This clonotype was found many times. This chain joins TRBV3-1 and TRBJ2-7, with TRBD1 identical over 7 bases. The V and J ends lost 4 bases and 3 bases, in that order; junction bases with no gene match: 12. Germline V gene sequence: CDR1 LGHDT, CDR2 YNNKEL (reference sequence). This CDR3 comprises 16 residues. The CDR3 DNA reads TGTGCCAGCAGCCCTATAGGACAGGAATATCGCTACGAGCAGTACTTC. This sequence encodes CASSPIGQEYRYEQYF.

This clonotype was found a few times. The chain uses TRBV6-1 and TRBJ1-5; D gene uncertain. Germline assignment: CDR1 MNHNS and CDR2 SASEGT. The V end lost 8 bases, the J end lost 7 bases, and 6 bases lay between the germline ends. The CDR3 runs to 10 residues. The CDR3 is CASGWQPQHF. DNA of the CDR3: TGTGCCAGCGGTTGGCAGCCCCAGCATTTT.

The V and J genes are TRBV5-8 and TRBJ2-1, with D perhaps TRBD1 (5 bases). The CDR3 is 15 amino acids. With 5 bases removed from V and 6 bases from J, the gap between germline ends came to 18 bases. CDR1 and CDR2 from the germline V gene are SGHTS and YDEGEE. CDR3 sequence reads: CASRMTQGSVNEQFF. The CDR3 DNA follows: TGTGCCAGCAGAATGACCCAGGGATCGGTCAATGAGCAGTTCTTC.

The sample holds many counts of this clonotype. The gene calls are TRBV19 and TRBJ2-1, with 15 nucleotides matching TRBD2. The CDR3 is 20 residues long. V gave up 6 bases and J gave up 2 bases; unmatched junction bases: 14. CDR1 is LNHDA, CDR2 SQIVND, per germline (reference sequence). The CDR3 DNA reads as TGTGCCAGTAGAGGGACACCGGGACTAGCGGGAGGTACGACCTACAATGAGCAGTTCTTC. Translated, it gives CASRGTPGLAGGTTYNEQFF.

Of note for this clonotype: The junction departs from the called germline gene at one end, perhaps through a read error. V usage is TRBV7-9 and J usage is TRBJ2-5, with a tentative D call TRBD1 (5 bases). The CDR3 is 13 amino acids. Germline CDR1 SEHNR, CDR2 FQNEAQ (reference sequence). This chain's CDR3 is CASSRQGRETRYF. DNA for the CDR3: TGTGCCAGCAGTCGTCAGGGTCGAGAGACCCGGTACTTC.

In its sample, this clonotype was seen many times. The V call is TRBV6-2 or TRBV6-3, the J call TRBJ2-7, with D tentatively TRBD1 or TRBD2 (5 bases each). The V end was cut by 4 bases, the J end by 2 bases, with 15 bases between. The CDR3 contains 15 residues. Germline V gene lookup returns CDR1 MNHEY and CDR2 SVGEGT. DNA of the CDR3: TGTGCCAGCAGTTCGGGACGGGTCTCAACCTACGAGCAGTACTTC. It specifies CASSSGRVSTYEQYF.

The chain links TRBV11-1 to TRBJ2-1; no clear D. This CDR3 contains 15 residues. Germline values: CDR1 SGHAT, CDR2 FQDESV (reference sequence). Trimming took off 5 bases at V and 0 bases at J, with 11 bases between the two ends. CDR3 in amino acids: CASSDTPNSYNEQFF. CDR3 DNA sequence: TGTGCCAGCAGCGATACTCCTAACTCCTACAATGAGCAGTTCTTC.

The table lists this clonotype with a few counts. The chain has TRBV6-5 and TRBJ2-1; possibly TRBD1 for D (6 bases). Germline CDR1 MNHEY, CDR2 SVGAGI. The CDR3 extends over 13 amino acids. V lost 6 bases to trimming and J lost 4 bases, with 10 bases between them. CDR3 loop: CASRTQGYNEQFF. The CDR3 DNA is TGTGCCAGCAGGACACAGGGATACAATGAGCAGTTCTTC.

In its sample, this clonotype was seen many times. V usage is TRBV20-1 and J usage is TRBJ1-5; no clear D gene. Germline V lookup: CDR1 DFQATT, CDR2 SNEGSKA (reference sequence). V dropped 1 base and J dropped 3 bases, with 10 bases sitting between them. This CDR3 is 14 amino acids long. CDR3 region: CSARGTGNNQPQHF. The CDR3 nucleotides read TGCAGTGCTAGAGGGACCGGGAACAATCAGCCCCAGCATTTT.

This clonotype has only one observation. The rearrangement joins TRBV20-1 to TRBJ1-5; no definite D call. V was cut by 4 bases and J by 6 bases, with 16 bases left in between. In germline, CDR1 is DFQATT, CDR2 SNEGSKA (reference sequence). The CDR3 runs 14 residues. Here the CDR3 reads CSATDGGLGQPQHF. CDR3 sequence (DNA): TGCAGTGCTACCGACGGAGGGCTAGGTCAGCCCCAGCATTTT.